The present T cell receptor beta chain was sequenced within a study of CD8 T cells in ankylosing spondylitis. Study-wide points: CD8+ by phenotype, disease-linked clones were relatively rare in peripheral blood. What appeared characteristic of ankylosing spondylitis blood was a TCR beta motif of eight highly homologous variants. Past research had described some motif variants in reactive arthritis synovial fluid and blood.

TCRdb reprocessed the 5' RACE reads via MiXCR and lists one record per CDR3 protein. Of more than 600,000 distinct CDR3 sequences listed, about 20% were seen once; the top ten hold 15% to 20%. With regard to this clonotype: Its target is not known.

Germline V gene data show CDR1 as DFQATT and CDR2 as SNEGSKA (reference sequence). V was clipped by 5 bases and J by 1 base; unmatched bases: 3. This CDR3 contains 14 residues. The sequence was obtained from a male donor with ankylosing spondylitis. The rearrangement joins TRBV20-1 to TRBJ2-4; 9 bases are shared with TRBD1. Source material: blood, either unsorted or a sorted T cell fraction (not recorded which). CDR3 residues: CSAEQGAAKNIQYF. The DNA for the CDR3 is TGCAGTGCTGAACAGGGGGCGGCCAAAAACATTCAGTACTTC.